The entry below describes one T cell receptor (beta chain). Its antigen remains undetermined. No quality values exist for individual bases; no much larger clone is one base distant. The time point label here, explained by the study, means: blood from clinic visit 5 months post-surgery; TSC patient then seizure free. The surgery cases showing the highest brain T cell transcript signatures were chosen for TCR beta chain sequencing of brain tissue and, when available, of blood. Prior to surgery, the patients had been treated with at least one anti-epileptic drug. The TCR-sequenced patients were children whose drug-resistant epilepsy was caused by tuberous sclerosis complex, focal cortical dysplasia, Rasmussen encephalitis or hemimegalencephaly. Bulk genomic DNA was extracted from unsorted brain tissue and whole blood with the Monarch genomic DNA purification kit. TCR beta chain sequences were generated from genomic DNA using the immunoSEQ assay. Turning to the authors' computational methods: CDR3 sequences that did not begin with the conserved framework cysteine at position 104 were removed by hand. Clonality was calculated as one minus the normalized Shannon's Diversity Index, with values ranging from 0 (maximal diversity) to 1 (oligoclonal). To check whether a given CDR3 had different frequencies in two samples, for example brain versus blood, chi-squared comparison-of-proportions tests were used. Public clonotypes were found by searching immuneACCESS, and the VDJdb browser was used to assess similarity to known antiviral clonotypes. TCRdb obtained this table from immuneACCESS and retained in-frame rearrangements with V and J assigned. These tables miss some clones; where compared with another copy, unresolved V genes account for less than half of the shortfall, and the remainder is unexplained. V and J calls and clone size are given by that table; D and trimming were obtained from the DNA. The table for this sample lists approximately 330,000 clones; over 90% of them were counted only once. The ten largest clones take up roughly 5.8% of the sample.

This specimen comes from a study of brain T cells in children with intractable seizures (dated by TCRdb to the early 2020s). In the study overall: As a first screen for immune gene transcripts, resected brain tissue from just under 55 pediatric epilepsy surgery cases was run on a NanoString immunology panel. About 70% of the 12 selected surgery cases also had pre-surgery blood sequenced, which left four cases with brain tissue only. General findings and caveats noted by the study authors: Sequencing depth differed between pre- and post-surgery blood, so clones missing from the pre-surgery sample may reflect undersampling. The patients' HCMV serostatus was not known, and viral specificity was inferred solely from CDR3 sequence similarity.

For CDR1 and CDR2, the germline V gene (reference sequence) lists SEHNR and FQNEAQ. The CDR3 covers 13 residues, taking in both the cysteine and the phenylalanine. Here the CDR3 DNA is all that survives: 39 bases in frame from base 1. The germline ends are 6 bases apart after V is trimmed by 3 bases and J by 1 base. The source is a boy in the first two years of life with tuberous sclerosis and intractable seizures. This chain is built from TRBV7-9 and TRBJ1-1; the D gene assignment is ambiguous. Here the sequenced sample was peripheral blood, taken around 5 months after surgery. For the CDR3, the sequence is CASSFSENTEAFF. The bases are TGTGCCAGCAGCTTCTCAGAGAACACTGAAGCTTTCTTT.